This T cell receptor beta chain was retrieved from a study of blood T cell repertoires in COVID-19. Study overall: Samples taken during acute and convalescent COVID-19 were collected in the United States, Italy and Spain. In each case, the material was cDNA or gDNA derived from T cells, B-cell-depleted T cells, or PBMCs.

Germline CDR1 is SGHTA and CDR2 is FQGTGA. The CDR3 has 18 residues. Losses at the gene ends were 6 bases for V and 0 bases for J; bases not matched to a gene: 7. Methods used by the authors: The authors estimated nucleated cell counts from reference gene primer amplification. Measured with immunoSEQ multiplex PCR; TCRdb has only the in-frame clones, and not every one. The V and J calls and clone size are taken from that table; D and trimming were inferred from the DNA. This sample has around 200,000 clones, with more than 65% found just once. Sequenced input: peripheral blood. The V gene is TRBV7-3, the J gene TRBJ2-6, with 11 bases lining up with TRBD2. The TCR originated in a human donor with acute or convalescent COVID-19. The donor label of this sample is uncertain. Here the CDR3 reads CASSPPGLAASGANVLTF. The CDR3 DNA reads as TGTGCCAGCAGTCCACCGGGACTAGCGGCCTCTGGGGCCAACGTCCTGACTTTC.